This entry is about one TCR beta chain. The data belong to a study of OX40 agonist ivuxolimab in advanced cancers. The CDR3 totals 16 residues. J gave up 5 bases and V 2 bases, and 7 bases lay outside the gene matches. CDR1 and CDR2 (germline): SGHVS, FQNEAQ. Generated by immunoSEQ multiplex PCR, the TCRdb table keeps only in-frame clones and is missing some. This sample yields some 130,000 clones, of which about 93% are seen a single time; approximately 0.93% belongs to the top ten. This receptor was obtained from an adult with an advanced solid tumor such as melanoma, head and neck, liver or kidney cancer. The chain combines TRBV7-8 with TRBJ2-1; 9 bases agree with TRBD2. Specimen: CD4+ or CD8+ T cells sorted from blood, collected in a trial of the OX40 agonist ivuxolimab. CDR3 DNA sequence: TGTGCCAGCAGCTTATTGGGCGGGGGGGCAAACAATGAGCAGTTCTTC. As protein: CASSLLGGGANNEQFF.